A single TCR beta chain is shown here with its context. Its binding antigen is unknown. It has no much larger one-base neighbor in the sample; base qualities were not kept. The cohort consisted of some 730 healthy bone marrow donors. At the time of sampling, all cohort members were nominally healthy, though unrecorded immune exposures were likely present. The donor was CMV seropositive and belonged to the group of about 290 seropositive cohort members. Every donor gave a peripheral blood sample, and the peripheral blood mononuclear cells from that sample were used for TCR beta sequencing. The Qiagen DNeasy Blood Extraction Kit was used to extract genomic DNA from the blood cell samples. This sample was taken from a study of cytomegalovirus exposure and HLA in healthy donors (dated by TCRdb to about 2017). Concerning the study at large: In an earlier analysis of around 540 of the donors, 276 Gb of sequence data and just under 120 million unique TCR beta sequences from 150 million to 200 million T cells were reported. Roughly 300 gigabases of sequencing data and around 90 million unique TCR sequences made up an early release that covered roughly 670 HLA-typed donors. Among the roughly 430 genotyped donors, around 81% belonged to the genetic ancestry cluster associated with self-reported Caucasian donors. The study aimed to test whether cataloging public T cell receptors could reveal signatures of past pathogen exposure. The T cell repertoires of roughly 660 subjects were profiled by immunosequencing and related to cytomegalovirus serostatus. In addition to the first cohort of 666 subjects, a separate validation cohort of approximately 130 different subjects was used. The study combined high-throughput TCR immunosequencing, statistical association of individual TCRs with disease status, and machine learning to predict cytomegalovirus infection status. In a later analysis, previously published TCR beta repertoires from 666 donors were re-analyzed and high-resolution HLA genotyping was added so that TCR occurrence patterns could be studied. Rather than drawing on any new phenotypic data, the later analysis identified candidate immune exposures from TCR beta sequences and the way those sequences occurred across donors. To decide whether each TCR beta V gene segment behaved as functional or pseudogenic, an earlier analysis of approximately 600 of the donors relied on high-throughput TCR beta sequencing. Donor age, sex, ethnicity and CMV serostatus were compiled together with the repertoire data. A later genetic analysis took genome-wide SNP genotypes for about 55% of the 666 donors and used that subset as a discovery cohort. All discovery cohort repertoires had been generated using a single sequencing platform. Class I and class II HLA loci were covered by the typing at four-digit resolution. The number of typed donors differed by locus: about 620-640 for A, B, C, DRB1 and DQB1; 522 for DQA1; approximately 610 for DPA1; and some 430 for DPB1. Roughly 5 DR-DQ haplotypes were handled as single units for association and clustering because linkage in the cohort was strong. On average, roughly 250,000 unique TCR beta nucleotide sequences were sequenced per donor among about 400 genotyped donors of the cohort, with roughly 18% of those sequences being non-productive. On the study overall, not on this receptor specifically: A group of highly shared sequence variants was considered likely to be a technical artifact of the sequencing pipeline. The study listed 150 to 200 TCR beta chains as associated with cytomegalovirus. It was suggested by the authors that the approach could potentially be generalized to other disease states and immunological phenotypes. A later genetic analysis reported fewer N-insertions in productive TCRs among donors in an Asian-associated ancestry cluster than the roughly 620-donor mean. The earlier analysis of 587 of the donors excluded fewer than 20 rarely observed V segments, including chromosome 9 orphons, because counts were too low. According to a later analysis, most CMV-associated TCR beta chains appeared to be HLA-restricted, and the HLA associations seemed to be driven largely by CMV exposure. The presence/absence analyses assumed that sequencing depth was roughly uniform across donors, and that assumption may not be true. According to a later analysis, TCR association rates differed among HLA loci, with DRB1 alleles showing the most associated TCRs and HLA-C alleles showing the fewest. When HLA alleles, especially DR and DQ, strongly co-occurred, TCR associations were difficult to assign to individual alleles. Because HLA typing was missing for some donors at each locus, association tests included only the typed subset. Linkage disequilibrium might explain the correlated functional status among segregating V segments, but an unknown experimental factor could not be ruled out. While some public TCRs were present in many individuals, most TCR sequences turned up only very rarely across donors. This cohort had only TCR beta chains sequenced, and the lack of alpha or paired-chain data limited which features could be detected. According to a later analysis, parvovirus B19, influenza, CMV and Epstein-Barr virus appeared linked to several top co-occurrence clusters. A later analysis found that HLA-associated TCR beta chains were more clonally expanded and had lower generation probabilities than equally common non-associated chains. In a later genetic analysis, a missense DCLRE1C variant was associated with V-gene and J-gene trimming of TCR beta chains, and the association was replicated in an independent cohort. Cytomegalovirus status was reported to be diagnosed by the classifier with high specificity and sensitivity in both the original and validation cohorts. A later analysis associated 15,000 to 20,000 TCR beta sequences with specific HLA alleles at a false discovery rate of 0.05. A further reported finding was that TCR beta sequences accurately predicted the HLA-A and HLA-B alleles for most subjects in the first cohort. CMV serostatus was the only immune exposure information available for the cohort. Broadly in line with IMGT annotations, most TCR beta V segments showed up in productive rearrangements about 90% or about 30% of the time in an earlier analysis of several hundred of the donors. A few of the identified cytomegalovirus-associated TCR beta chains were confirmed in vitro to be specific for cytomegalovirus antigens. Some IMGT-functional V segments, including TRBV6-2 and TRBV6-3, could not be distinguished by the 87-base-pair reads and were therefore excluded.

CDR1 and CDR2 are drawn from the germline V gene: ENHRY, SYGVKD. Taken from cysteine to phenylalanine, the CDR3 has 12 residues. The retained sequence is limited to the CDR3, 36 bases, with the frame set at the first base. Unmatched junction bases come to 6, with V trimmed by 6 bases and J by 8 bases. The library was built by means of the immunoSEQ multiplex PCR assay. For the multiplex PCR, a mixture combining 60 forward primers for TCR Vbeta segments and 13 reverse primers for TCR Jbeta segments was used. The CDR3 region of rearranged TCR beta genes was amplified from genomic DNA with a multiplex PCR assay. The amplified TCR beta libraries were sequenced on the Illumina HiSeq System as 87-base-pair reads. Concerning the study's data processing: Across the 600 to 700 repertoires, a later analysis counted tens of millions of unique TCR beta chains, roughly 11 million of which were shared by at least two donors. Raw reads were error-corrected and collapsed into unique sequences with a nearest-neighbor algorithm that merged closely related sequences to remove PCR and sequencing errors. To assign V, D and J gene segments, CDR3 sequences were aligned to IMGT reference sequences. For a sequence to be retained, at least a six-nucleotide match to both a V gene segment and a J gene segment was required. A rearrangement counted as productive if the CDR3 had no stop codons and remained in frame with V and J, and every other rearrangement counted as non-productive. CDR3 was defined by IMGT convention, running from the second conserved V-encoded cysteine to the conserved J-encoded phenylalanine. Sequences without an unambiguous match to a single V gene segment were excluded from the earlier analysis of 587 of the donors. An earlier analysis of 587 of the donors called V segments functional above 56.7% productive rearrangements and segregating when the between-donor standard deviation exceeded 5%. To diagnose cytomegalovirus status from the catalog of TCR beta chain sequences, a statistical classification framework was built. In a later analysis, V and J genes were assigned by comparing TCR nucleotide sequences against IMGT/GENE-DB human TR gene sequences. A later analysis assigned CDR3 sequences and most-parsimonious VDJ recombination scenarios with the TCRdist pipeline. In a later analysis, each TCR beta chain was defined by its CDR3 amino acid sequence together with its V-gene family, and reads lacking a unique V-gene family were excluded. To address suspected cross-contamination and a sequencing artifact, a later analysis removed around 590 highly shared, low-generation-probability nucleotide sequences. In a later analysis, a clonal expansion index was calculated for each public chain from normalized within-repertoire ranks of inferred template counts. Generation probabilities in a later analysis came from a VDJ recombination model fitted to out-of-frame rearrangements, and those results were checked against IGoR. In a later analysis, hypergeometric tests were used to score TCR-TCR, TCR-HLA and TCR-CMV co-occurrence, with a repertoire-size bias correction applied to TCR pairs. To estimate false discovery rates, a later analysis permuted the HLA or CMV assignments 20 times. In a later analysis, co-occurring TCRs were grouped using DBSCAN, with TCRdist sequence similarity added in when clustering inside HLA-allele-positive subsets. Co-occurrence clustering excluded repertoires with fewer than 30,000 or more than 120,000 public chains, plus five with anomalous nucleotide sharing. TCRdb mirrors the immuneACCESS table, restricted to in-frame sequences. Some clones are absent from its copies; in checked studies, under half trace to an unresolved V gene, and the reason for the others is unknown. From that table come the V and J calls and clone size; the DNA was used to work out D and trimming. The sample table lists about 130,000 clones, around 77% of them with a count of one. The ten most abundant clones make up about 4.3% of the sample.

Sequencing was carried out using PBMCs. In this chain, TRBV10-3 is recombined with TRBJ1-1; TRBD1 fits 7 bases in the junction. The receptor was isolated from a male donor in good health and CMV-seropositive. CDR3 protein: CAISRDRVEAFF. The nucleotide sequence reads TGTGCCATCAGCCGAGACAGGGTCGAAGCTTTCTTT.